Below, one TCR beta chain is given with its context. Its target is unknown. CDR1 MNHEY and CDR2 SVGAGI come from the germline V gene. Trimming at V came to 4 bases and at J to 5 bases, leaving 5 bases not matched to a gene. The CDR3 is 14 residues long. These data are taken from a study of T cell responses to AZD1222 COVID-19 vaccine. Study-wide points: Spike-spanning, vaccine-associated CD4 TCRs were dominant at 160-218 and 743-854.

Assay used: immunoSEQ multiplex PCR; TCRdb lists only in-frame clones, some missing. This table has 200,000 to 250,000 clones, 90% to 95% appearing once. The chain joins TRBV6-5 to TRBJ1-5; 7 bases match TRBD1. The sample here was peripheral blood, taken 28 days after the second dose of the MenACWY control vaccine. This clonotype was obtained from an adult who received the MenACWY meningococcal vaccine as a control. The CDR3, as DNA: TGTGCCAGCAGTTTACAGGGGAAGGATCAGCCCCAGCATTTT. As protein: CASSLQGKDQPQHF.